This T cell receptor (beta chain) appears in the sequencing data of a study of post-analysis software for immune sequencing data. Looked up from germline, CDR1 is SQVTM and CDR2 is ANQGSEA. V trimming: 7 bases; J trimming: 6 bases; junction bases outside the gene matches: 11. The CDR3 consists of 14 residues. Findings of the study overall: Controls' normalized Chao1 diversity significantly exceeded that of multiple sclerosis patients. Under F measure analysis, samples from one preparation batch co-clustered strongly. Comparison of patients with controls showed roughly five TRBV segments more frequent in patients, TRBV5-6, TRBV5-1 and TRBV20-1 among them.

Comments on this clonotype: Its antigen is still unknown.

The TCR beta cDNA libraries contained unique molecular identifiers. TCRdb fed the PCR reads into MiXCR, producing one record per CDR3 protein. The sample comprises roughly 670,000 distinct CDR3 sequences, 55% to 60% of which are singletons, and approximately 10% rests with the top ten. The rearrangement uses TRBV29-1 and TRBJ2-1, with 8 bases aligning to TRBD1. Sample: blood. The sequence was collected from a girl aged 2-15 years with multiple sclerosis. CDR3 loop: CSALRTGFPNEQFF. The CDR3 bases are TGCAGCGCGCTCAGGACAGGGTTTCCCAATGAGCAGTTCTTC.